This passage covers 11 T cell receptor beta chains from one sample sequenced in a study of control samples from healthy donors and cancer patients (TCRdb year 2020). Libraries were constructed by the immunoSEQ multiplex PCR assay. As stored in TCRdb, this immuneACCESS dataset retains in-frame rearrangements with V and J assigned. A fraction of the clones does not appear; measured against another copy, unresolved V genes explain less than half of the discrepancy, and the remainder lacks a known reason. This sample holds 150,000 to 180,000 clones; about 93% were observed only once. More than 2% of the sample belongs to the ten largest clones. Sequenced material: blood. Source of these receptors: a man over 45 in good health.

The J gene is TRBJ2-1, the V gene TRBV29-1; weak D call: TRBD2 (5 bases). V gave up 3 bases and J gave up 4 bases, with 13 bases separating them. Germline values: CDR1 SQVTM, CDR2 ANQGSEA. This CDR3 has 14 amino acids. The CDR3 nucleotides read TGCAGCGTTGAGGGGAGAGGCCTTTACAATGAGCAGTTCTTC. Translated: CSVEGRGLYNEQFF.

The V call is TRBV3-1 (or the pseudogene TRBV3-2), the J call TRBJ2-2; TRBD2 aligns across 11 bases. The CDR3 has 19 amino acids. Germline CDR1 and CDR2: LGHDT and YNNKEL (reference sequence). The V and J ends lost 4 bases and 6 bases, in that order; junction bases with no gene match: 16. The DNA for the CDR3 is TGTGCCAGCAGCCCGCCCTCGTTGGGTATAGCGGGAGGGGCCGGGGAGCTGTTTTTT. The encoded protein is CASSPPSLGIAGGAGELFF.

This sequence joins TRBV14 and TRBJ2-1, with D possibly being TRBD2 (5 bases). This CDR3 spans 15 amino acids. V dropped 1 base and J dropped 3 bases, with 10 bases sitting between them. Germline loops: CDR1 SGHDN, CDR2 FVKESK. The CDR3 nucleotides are TGTGCCAGCAGCCAAGGACTACCTCACTACAATGAGCAGTTCTTC. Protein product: CASSQGLPHYNEQFF. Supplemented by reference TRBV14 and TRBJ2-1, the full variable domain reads EAGVTQFPSHSVIEKGQTVTLRCDPISGHDNLYWYRRVMGKEIKFLLHFVKESKQDESGMPNNRFLAERTGGTYSTLKVQPAELEDSGVYFCASSQGLPHYNEQFFGPGTRLTVL.

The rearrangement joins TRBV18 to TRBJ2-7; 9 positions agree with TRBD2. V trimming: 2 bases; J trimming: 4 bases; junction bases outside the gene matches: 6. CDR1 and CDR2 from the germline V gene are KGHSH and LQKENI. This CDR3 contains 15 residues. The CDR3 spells CASSPMLAGTYEQYF. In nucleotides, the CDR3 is TGTGCCAGCTCACCAATGCTAGCGGGGACGTACGAGCAGTACTTC. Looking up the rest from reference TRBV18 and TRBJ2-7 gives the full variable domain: NAGVMQNPRHLVRRRGQEARLRCSPMKGHSHVYWYRQLPEEGLKFMVYLQKENIIDESGMPKERFSAEFPKEGPSILRIQQVVRGDSAAYFCASSPMLAGTYEQYFGPGTRLTVT.

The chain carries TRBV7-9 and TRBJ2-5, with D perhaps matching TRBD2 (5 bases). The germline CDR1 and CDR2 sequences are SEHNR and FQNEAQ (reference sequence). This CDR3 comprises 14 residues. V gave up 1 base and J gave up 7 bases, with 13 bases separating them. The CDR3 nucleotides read TGTGCCAGCAGCTTAGAAGTAGCTGCGGGGACCCAGTACTTC. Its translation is CASSLEVAAGTQYF.

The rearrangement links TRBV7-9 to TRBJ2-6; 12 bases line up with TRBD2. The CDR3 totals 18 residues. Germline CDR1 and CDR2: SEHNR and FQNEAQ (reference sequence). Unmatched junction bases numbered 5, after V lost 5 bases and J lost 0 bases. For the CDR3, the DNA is TGTGCCAGCAGCCCTCTAGCGGGAGGGACCTCTGGGGCCAACGTCCTGACTTTC. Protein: CASSPLAGGTSGANVLTF. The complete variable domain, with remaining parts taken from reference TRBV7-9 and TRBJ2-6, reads DTGVSQNPRHKITKRGQNVTFRCDPISEHNRLYWYRQTLGQGPEFLTYFQNEAQLEKSRLLSDRFSAERPKGSFSTLEIQRTEQGDSAMYLCASSPLAGGTSGANVLTFGAGSRLTVL.

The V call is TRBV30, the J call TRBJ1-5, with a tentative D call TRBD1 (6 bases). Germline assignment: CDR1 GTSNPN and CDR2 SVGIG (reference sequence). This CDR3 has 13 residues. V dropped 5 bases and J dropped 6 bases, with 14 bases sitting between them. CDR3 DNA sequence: TGTGCCTGGGCTAGGGGGGGCTTTCAGCCCCAGCATTTT. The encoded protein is CAWARGGFQPQHF.

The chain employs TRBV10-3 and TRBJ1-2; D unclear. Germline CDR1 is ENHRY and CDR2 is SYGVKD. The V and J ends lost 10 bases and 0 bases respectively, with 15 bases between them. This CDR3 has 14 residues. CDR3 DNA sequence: TGTGCCACTGACGGGGTAGAAACTAACTATGGCTACACCTTC. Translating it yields CATDGVETNYGYTF.

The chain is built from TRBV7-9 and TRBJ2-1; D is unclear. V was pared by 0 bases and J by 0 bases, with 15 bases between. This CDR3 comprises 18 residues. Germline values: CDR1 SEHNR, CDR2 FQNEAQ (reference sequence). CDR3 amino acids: CASSLAPFAGRSYNEQFF. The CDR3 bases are TGTGCCAGCAGCTTAGCGCCATTTGCAGGCCGCTCCTACAATGAGCAGTTCTTC.

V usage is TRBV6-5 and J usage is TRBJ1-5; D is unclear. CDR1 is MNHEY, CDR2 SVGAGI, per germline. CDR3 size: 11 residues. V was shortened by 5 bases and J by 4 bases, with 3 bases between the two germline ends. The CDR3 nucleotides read TGTGCCAGCAGTACTAATCAGCCCCAGCATTTT. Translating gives CASSTNQPQHF.

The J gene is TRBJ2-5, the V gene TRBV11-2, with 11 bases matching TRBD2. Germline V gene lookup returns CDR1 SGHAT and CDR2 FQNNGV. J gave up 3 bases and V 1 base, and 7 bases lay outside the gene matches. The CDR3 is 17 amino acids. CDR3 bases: TGTGCCAGCAGCTTAGTACTTTCGACTAGCGGGAAAGAGACCCAGTACTTC. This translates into CASSLVLSTSGKETQYF.